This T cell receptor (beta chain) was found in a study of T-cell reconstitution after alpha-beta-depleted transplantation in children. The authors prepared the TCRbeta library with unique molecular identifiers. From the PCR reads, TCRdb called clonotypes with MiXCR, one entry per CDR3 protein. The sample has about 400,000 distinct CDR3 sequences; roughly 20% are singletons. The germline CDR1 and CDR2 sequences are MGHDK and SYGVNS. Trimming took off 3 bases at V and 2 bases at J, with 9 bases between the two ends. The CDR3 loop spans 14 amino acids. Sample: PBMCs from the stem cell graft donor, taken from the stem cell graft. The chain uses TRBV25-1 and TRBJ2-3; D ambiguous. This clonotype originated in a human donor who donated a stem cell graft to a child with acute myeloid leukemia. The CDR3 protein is CASSEVAFTDTQYF. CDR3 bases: TGTGCCAGCAGTGAGGTAGCTTTCACAGATACGCAGTATTTT.